The 31 T cell receptor beta chains below were found in one sample sequenced in a study of T cells after somatic rescue of genetic block. Assay used: immunoSEQ multiplex PCR; TCRdb lists only in-frame clones, some missing. The sample records 9,500 to 15,000 clones, roughly 73% being singletons. Input material: peripheral blood mononuclear cells (PBMCs). All receptors derive from a boy aged 10-17 years.

The chain joins TRBV6-6 to TRBJ1-5; 7 bases agree with TRBD1. This CDR3 is 14 amino acids long. Germline V lookup: CDR1 MNHNY, CDR2 SVGAGI (reference sequence). Trimming took 3 bases from V and 6 from J; bases not matched to a gene: 5. CDR3 nucleotide sequence: TGTGCCAGCAGTTATCAGCCAGGGGGTCAGCCCCAGCATTTT. Protein: CASSYQPGGQPQHF.

The sample holds one count of this clone. The V call is TRBV5-4, the J call TRBJ2-6, with 8 bases identical to TRBD1. The germline V gene has CDR1 SGHNT and CDR2 YYREEE (reference sequence). The CDR3 length is 18 residues. After removal of 2 bases from V and 0 bases from J, the junction contained 7 bases not matched to a gene. CDR3 region: CASSFLGQAISGANVLTF. CDR3 bases: TGTGCCAGCAGCTTCCTGGGACAGGCGATCTCTGGGGCCAACGTCCTGACTTTC.

The count of this clone is one. V usage is TRBV7-8 and J usage is TRBJ2-4; no firm D call. The germline gives CDR1 SGHVS, CDR2 FQNEAQ. Trimming cost V 7 bases and J 0 bases, with 10 bases left between them. This CDR3 comprises 14 residues. The CDR3 region has the DNA TGTGCCAGCATGCCCTCTTTAGCCAAAAACATTCAGTACTTC. It yields the protein CASMPSLAKNIQYF.

The V and J genes are TRBV6-1 and TRBJ1-6, with 8 positions matching TRBD1. The CDR3 is 15 amino acids. CDR1 is MNHNS and CDR2 is SASEGT in the germline V gene. Trimming at V came to 7 bases and at J to 7 bases, leaving 9 bases not matched to a gene. CDR3 coding DNA: TGTGCCAGCACTTCGACAGGGGCGGGAAATTCACCCCTCCACTTT. Translation gives CASTSTGAGNSPLHF.

The chain combines TRBV9 with TRBJ2-7; D is possibly TRBD2 (5 bases). Per germline, CDR1 SGDLS and CDR2 YYNGEE. Trimming shortened V by 4 bases and J by 2 bases, and 16 bases separated the two germline ends. The length of the CDR3 is 15 residues. CDR3 sequence: CASSPEGNLTYEQYF. As DNA, the CDR3 is TGTGCCAGCAGCCCTGAGGGAAACTTAACCTACGAGCAGTACTTC.

The chain is built from TRBV10-2 and TRBJ2-1; 9 bases line up with TRBD2. The junction had 4 bases not matched to a gene; V was cut back by 4 bases and J by 3 bases. This CDR3 region has 15 residues. Germline CDR1 and CDR2: WSHSY and SAAADI. In DNA form, the CDR3 reads TGCGCCAGCAGTGGGGGACTAGCTAACTACAATGAGCAGTTCTTC. It translates to CASSGGLANYNEQFF.

This chain connects TRBV7-9 to TRBJ1-2; the match to TRBD1 covers 9 bases. Germline CDR1 reads SEHNR; CDR2 reads FQNEAQ (reference sequence). CDR3 size: 14 residues. The V gene end was trimmed by 2 bases and the J gene end by 8 bases; junction bases not matched to a gene: 6. CDR3 region: CASSLSGTGNGYTF. In nucleotides, the CDR3 is TGTGCCAGCAGCTTATCCGGGACAGGGAACGGCTACACCTTC.

The V gene is TRBV29-1, the J gene TRBJ2-7, with a weak D call TRBD1 (6 bases). V dropped 6 bases and J dropped 1 base, with 13 bases sitting between them. CDR1 SQVTM and CDR2 ANQGSEA come from the germline V gene. The CDR3 extends over 13 amino acids. In nucleotides, the CDR3 is TGCAGCGTCCTAACACAGGGTTCCTACGAGCAGTACTTC. As protein: CSVLTQGSYEQYF.

This clone was counted a single time. V and J are TRBV6-5 and TRBJ2-1, with 10 bases identical to TRBD1. The CDR3 has 14 amino acids. With 5 bases clipped from V and 7 bases from J, the junction kept 5 bases outside the gene matches. Germline V lookup: CDR1 MNHEY, CDR2 SVGAGI. CDR3 loop: CASSPDRGLNEQFF. For the CDR3, the DNA is TGTGCCAGCAGTCCCGACAGGGGGCTTAATGAGCAGTTCTTC.

This chain links TRBV4-1 with TRBJ2-3; TRBD2 matches at 9 bases. Trimming removed 0 bases from V and 14 bases from J; junction bases left unmatched: 6. The germline gives CDR1 MGHRA, CDR2 YSYEKL. The CDR3 contains 13 residues. Here the CDR3 reads CASSQDPAGGSYF. CDR3 in DNA: TGCGCCAGCAGCCAAGATCCGGCGGGAGGGTCGTATTTT.

The chain is built from TRBV29-1 and TRBJ1-2, with 8 bases aligning to TRBD1. The germline CDR1 and CDR2 sequences are SQVTM and ANQGSEA. J was trimmed by 7 bases and V by 2 bases; bases with no gene match: 6. This CDR3 is 13 amino acids long. The CDR3 loop reads CSVEKNRGVGYTF. In DNA, the CDR3 is TGCAGCGTTGAAAAGAACAGGGGGGTTGGCTACACCTTC.

V and J are TRBV10-3 and TRBJ2-7; 8 nucleotides align to TRBD2. The V and J ends lost 6 bases and 3 bases, in that order; junction bases with no gene match: 10. Germline CDR1 is ENHRY and CDR2 is SYGVKD. The CDR3 spans 15 residues. The CDR3, as DNA: TGTGCCATCAGCGCCCCCCTAGCGGGTATCTACGAGCAGTACTTC. It is translated as CAISAPLAGIYEQYF.

V is TRBV2 and J is TRBJ2-6; 9 nucleotides match TRBD1. V shed 9 bases and J 0 bases; nucleotides not matched to a gene: 6. There are 16 residues in the CDR3. From germline, CDR1 is SNHLY and CDR2 FYNNEI. The CDR3 region is CARSRDRVSGANVLTF. CDR3 coding DNA: TGTGCCAGGTCCCGGGACAGGGTCTCTGGGGCCAACGTCCTGACTTTC.

The chain combines TRBV19 with TRBJ1-2, with no clear D. Germline loops: CDR1 LNHDA, CDR2 SQIVND (reference sequence). The length of the CDR3 is 12 residues. Between the trimmed V and J ends, which lost 10 bases and 5 bases, there was a span of 14 bases. CDR3 sequence (DNA): TGTGCCACCGCGCAGCGGGCGTATGGCTACACCTTC. It specifies CATAQRAYGYTF.

This chain links TRBV28 with TRBJ2-7; 7 nucleotides line up with TRBD2. The junction had 7 bases not matched to a gene; V was cut back by 5 bases and J by 3 bases. From germline, CDR1 is MDHEN and CDR2 SYDVKM. The CDR3 spans 14 residues. DNA for the CDR3: TGTGCCAGCAGTCTGGAACTAGCGCACTACGAGCAGTACTTC. Translation gives CASSLELAHYEQYF.

The chain is built from TRBV30 and TRBJ2-5; D is uncertain. The CDR3 extends over 11 amino acids. Trimming cost V 5 bases and J 7 bases, with 11 bases left between them. Germline V gene sequence: CDR1 GTSNPN, CDR2 SVGIG (reference sequence). The CDR3 is CAWDTPTTQYF. The DNA of the CDR3 is TGTGCCTGGGACACCCCCACGACCCAGTACTTC.

The V gene is TRBV27, the J gene TRBJ2-2; D is unresolved. Trimming took 8 bases from V and 1 from J, leaving 8 bases between them. The length of the CDR3 is 13 residues. The germline gives CDR1 MNHEY, CDR2 SMNVEV (reference sequence). CDR3 nucleotides: TGTGCCAGCGGGCCCTGGAACACCGGGGAGCTGTTTTTT. Translating gives CASGPWNTGELFF.

V usage is TRBV7-9 and J usage is TRBJ1-2; D might be TRBD1 (5 bases). The germline CDR1 and CDR2 sequences are SEHNR and FQNEAQ (reference sequence). The CDR3 extends over 13 amino acids. V shed 4 bases and J shed 4 bases, with 10 bases lying between them. This CDR3 reads CASSWGSGYGYTF. The DNA of the CDR3 is TGTGCCAGCAGCTGGGGGTCGGGCTATGGCTACACCTTC.

V is TRBV10-2 and J is TRBJ1-2, with 9 bases fitting TRBD1. The length of the CDR3 is 14 residues. Germline V gene sequence: CDR1 WSHSY, CDR2 SAAADI. V lost 5 bases and J lost 4; bases outside the gene matches: 5. CDR3 sequence (DNA): TGCGCCAGCAGTCCCACAGGGGGCGGCTATGGCTACACCTTC. Translated, it gives CASSPTGGGYGYTF.

The chain joins TRBV7-6 to TRBJ2-7; D possibly uses TRBD1 or TRBD2 (5 bases each). This CDR3 has 15 residues. Germline V gives CDR1 SGHVS, CDR2 FNYEAQ. The V gene lost 1 base and the J gene lost 2 bases, with 12 bases spanning the gap. DNA of the CDR3: TGTGCCAGCAGCTTAGAGGACACTAGGACCTACGAGCAGTACTTC. It translates to CASSLEDTRTYEQYF.

The chain couples TRBV9 to TRBJ2-7; no definite D call. Germline CDR1 reads SGDLS; CDR2 reads YYNGEE. V lost 0 bases and J lost 0, with 7 bases in between. CDR3 size: 14 residues. This CDR3 reads CASSVDHGSYEQYF. The CDR3 DNA follows: TGTGCCAGCAGCGTAGATCACGGCTCCTACGAGCAGTACTTC.

This sequence joins TRBV5-1 and TRBJ2-3; the match to TRBD1 covers 9 bases. CDR3 length: 15 amino acids. V was pared by 4 bases and J by 6 bases, with 9 bases of the junction left unmatched. Germline CDR1 SGHRS, CDR2 YFSETQ. CDR3 DNA sequence: TGCGCCAGCAGCGGCTCCGGGACAGGGACGGATACGCAGTATTTT. Its translation is CASSGSGTGTDTQYF.

The V call is TRBV2, the J call TRBJ1-5; a possible D gene is TRBD1 (5 bases). There are 15 residues in the CDR3. Per the germline V gene, CDR1 is SNHLY and CDR2 is FYNNEI. V was clipped by 4 bases and J by 0 bases, with 10 bases between them. The CDR3 is CASSGGTGSNQPQHF. DNA of the CDR3: TGTGCCAGCAGTGGTGGAACAGGTAGCAATCAGCCCCAGCATTTT.

The V call is TRBV28, the J call TRBJ1-2, with 8 bases that match TRBD1. The germline CDR1 and CDR2 sequences are MDHEN and SYDVKM. This CDR3 spans 13 amino acids. With V trimmed by 6 bases and J by 3 bases, 3 bases remained unmatched. CDR3 sequence (DNA): TGTGCCAGCAGCACGGGACAGGACTATGGCTACACCTTC. It specifies CASSTGQDYGYTF.

This sequence joins TRBV10-3 and TRBJ2-1; TRBD2 matches at 8 bases. Germline CDR1 ENHRY, CDR2 SYGVKD. This CDR3 region has 15 residues. After removal of 4 bases from V and 10 bases from J, the junction contained 12 bases not matched to a gene. The DNA for the CDR3 is TGTGCCATCAGTGGTAGGGGGACTAGTGCATTCGAGCAGTTCTTC. It encodes CAISGRGTSAFEQFF.

The V gene is TRBV7-8, the J gene TRBJ1-5; D call uncertain. The CDR3 contains 15 residues. V was trimmed by 1 base and J by 0 bases, leaving 7 bases between them. CDR1 and CDR2 from the germline V gene are SGHVS and FQNEAQ. The CDR3 here is CASSLGHISNQPQHF. The CDR3 nucleotides are TGTGCCAGCAGCTTAGGACACATTAGCAATCAGCCCCAGCATTTT.

This clone came up a few times. The V call is TRBV2, the J call TRBJ1-6; D possibly corresponds to TRBD1 (6 bases). Germline V gene lookup returns CDR1 SNHLY and CDR2 FYNNEI. The CDR3 spans 12 residues. V lost 8 bases and J 7 bases, leaving 9 bases between the germline ends. The CDR3 loop reads CASQGPNSPLHF. In DNA, the CDR3 is TGTGCCAGCCAGGGGCCGAATTCACCCCTCCACTTT. Full variable domain (remainder filled in from reference TRBV2 and TRBJ1-6): EPEVTQTPSHQVTQMGQEVILRCVPISNHLYFYWYRQILGQKVEFLVSFYNNEISEKSEIFDDQFSVERPDGSNFTLKIRSTKLEDSAMYFCASQGPNSPLHFGNGTRLTVT.

This clone was detected once. The V call is TRBV10-3, the J call TRBJ1-6; TRBD1 aligns across 7 bases. Germline-derived CDR1 and CDR2 are ENHRY and SYGVKD. There are 16 residues in the CDR3. Trimming cost V 2 bases and J 7 bases; bases outside gene matches: 8. This CDR3 reads CAISENRQGTNSPLHF. For the CDR3, the DNA is TGTGCCATCAGTGAGAATAGACAGGGCACCAATTCACCCCTCCACTTT.

The chain has TRBV9 and TRBJ2-3; 10 nucleotides agree with TRBD2. V lost 1 base and J lost 1; bases outside the gene matches: 9. Germline CDR1 is SGDLS and CDR2 is YYNGEE. The CDR3 totals 18 residues. CDR3 region: CASSVLAGAFGRTDTQYF. In DNA form, the CDR3 reads TGTGCCAGCAGCGTACTAGCGGGGGCTTTTGGGCGCACAGATACGCAGTATTTT.

V usage is TRBV10-2 and J usage is TRBJ2-6; 9 bases agree with TRBD2. The CDR3 is 17 amino acids. CDR1 is WSHSY, CDR2 SAAADI, per germline. The V and J ends lost 4 bases and 2 bases, in that order; junction bases with no gene match: 6. For the CDR3, the DNA is TGCGCCAGCAGTGTTTTAGCGGGAGTAGCTGGGGCCAACGTCCTGACTTTC. Translation gives CASSVLAGVAGANVLTF.

This chain connects TRBV5-4 to TRBJ2-3, with 16 bases fitting TRBD2. V dropped 3 bases and J dropped 0; count of bases not matched to a gene: 4. Looked up from germline, CDR1 is SGHNT and CDR2 is YYREEE (reference sequence). The CDR3 spans 18 residues. CDR3 in amino acids: CASSSPGLAGGSTDTQYF. CDR3 DNA: TGTGCCAGCAGCTCTCCGGGACTAGCGGGGGGGAGCACAGATACGCAGTATTTT. The full variable domain, rest sourced from reference TRBV5-4 and TRBJ2-3, is ETGVTQSPTHLIKTRGQQVTLRCSSQSGHNTVSWYQQALGQGPQFIFQYYREEENGRGNFPPRFSGLQFPNYSSELNVNALELDDSALYLCASSSPGLAGGSTDTQYFGPGTRLTVL.